These 32 T cell receptor beta chains came from one sample sequenced in a study of T cell changes during pregnancy in multiple sclerosis. The protocol was immunoSEQ multiplex PCR, while the TCRdb copy is restricted to in-frame clones and leaves out a portion. Seen here are more than 65,000 clones, more than 90% observed once, and the top ten hold about 1.2%. Sequencing used peripheral blood, obtained in the second trimester of pregnancy. The receptor source for this set is a female donor with multiple sclerosis, enrolled in a pregnancy study.

The CDR3 loop is CASSVIGGDEQYF. CDR3 sequence (DNA): TGCGCCAGCAGTGTAATAGGGGGCGACGAGCAGTACTTC. The rearrangement uses TRBV10-2 and TRBJ2-7, with 7 bases fitting TRBD1. The V gene end was trimmed by 4 bases and the J gene end by 5 bases; junction bases not matched to a gene: 5. CDR3 size: 13 residues. The germline V gene encodes CDR1 WSHSY and CDR2 SAAADI.

J is TRBJ2-5 and V is TRBV19; 9 positions agree with TRBD2. The CDR3 is made up of 16 amino acids. Germline V gene lookup returns CDR1 LNHDA and CDR2 SQIVND (reference sequence). J lost 1 base, V lost 4 bases, and 7 bases had no gene match. CDR3 residues: CASSSGRALVQETQYF. CDR3 DNA sequence: TGTGCCAGTAGTAGCGGGAGGGCTTTGGTCCAAGAGACCCAGTACTTC.

This clone was counted once. This chain joins TRBV2 and TRBJ1-1, with 7 bases that match TRBD1. V lost 7 bases, J lost 4 bases, and 9 bases stayed unmatched. Germline V gene data show CDR1 as SNHLY and CDR2 as FYNNEI. The CDR3 spans 14 residues. The CDR3 nucleotides are TGTGCCAGCACTCCCTACAGGGGTGCCACTGAAGCTTTCTTT. This codes for CASTPYRGATEAFF. Full variable domain (missing parts from reference TRBV2 and TRBJ1-1): EPEVTQTPSHQVTQMGQEVILRCVPISNHLYFYWYRQILGQKVEFLVSFYNNEISEKSEIFDDQFSVERPDGSNFTLKIRSTKLEDSAMYFCASTPYRGATEAFFGQGTRLTVV.

The chain joins TRBV27 to TRBJ2-7; tentative D call: TRBD1 (6 bases). V lost 4 bases and J lost 0, with 13 bases in between. The CDR3 length is 15 residues. The germline gives CDR1 MNHEY, CDR2 SMNVEV (reference sequence). CDR3 sequence reads: CASSSLWDTSYEQYF. The CDR3, as DNA: TGTGCCAGCAGTTCACTATGGGACACCTCCTACGAGCAGTACTTC.

This clone has more than one count but fewer than ten. V gene TRBV19 combines with J gene TRBJ1-5; D remains unclear. V was clipped by 2 bases and J by 5 bases, with 7 bases between them. This CDR3 is built from 13 residues. The V gene's germline CDR1 is LNHDA and CDR2 SQIVND (reference sequence). CDR3 loop: CASSIQADQPQHF. DNA of the CDR3: TGTGCCAGTAGTATACAGGCCGATCAGCCCCAGCATTTT. Looking up the rest from reference TRBV19 and TRBJ1-5 gives the full variable domain: DGGITQSPKYLFRKEGQNVTLSCEQNLNHDAMYWYRQDPGQGLRLIYYSQIVNDFQKGDIAEGYSVSREKKESFPLTVTSAQKNPTAFYLCASSIQADQPQHFGDGTRLSIL.

The chain is built from TRBV27 and TRBJ2-7; D call uncertain. The V end lost 5 bases, the J end lost 3 bases, and 11 bases lay between the germline ends. CDR3 size: 13 residues. Looked up from germline, CDR1 is MNHEY and CDR2 is SMNVEV (reference sequence). The CDR3: CASSPQASYEQYF. The CDR3 coding sequence is TGTGCCAGCAGTCCCCAAGCTAGCTACGAGCAGTACTTC.

The chain employs TRBV28 and TRBJ2-7; D is unclear. CDR3 length: 11 residues. Per germline, CDR1 MDHEN and CDR2 SYDVKM. V gave up 3 bases and J gave up 2 bases, with 2 bases separating them. The CDR3 coding sequence is TGTGCCAGCAGTTTTACCTACGAGCAGTACTTC. Amino acid sequence: CASSFTYEQYF. Looking up the rest from reference TRBV28 and TRBJ2-7 gives the full variable domain: DVKVTQSSRYLVKRTGEKVFLECVQDMDHENMFWYRQDPGLGLRLIYFSYDVKMKEKGDIPEGYSVSREKKERFSLILESASTNQTSMYLCASSFTYEQYFGPGTRLTVT.

The rearrangement links TRBV7-2 to TRBJ2-1, with 11 bases fitting TRBD2. CDR3 length: 18 residues. The germline CDR1 and CDR2 sequences are SGHTA and FQGNSA. The ends lost 2 bases at V and 2 bases at J; junction bases unmatched: 8. The CDR3 nucleotides are TGTGCCAGCAGCTTAAACGTTCTACTAGCGGGAGCCTACAATGAGCAGTTCTTC. Amino acid sequence: CASSLNVLLAGAYNEQFF.

The V and J genes are TRBV7-9 and TRBJ1-1; TRBD1 matches at 7 bases. The CDR3 totals 15 residues. The germline V gene encodes CDR1 SEHNR and CDR2 FQNEAQ (reference sequence). V lost 5 bases, J lost 3 bases, and 9 bases stayed unmatched. The CDR3 here is CASSRSGRGDTEAFF. The CDR3 nucleotides are TGTGCCAGCAGCCGGTCAGGCAGGGGGGACACTGAAGCTTTCTTT.

The CDR3 loop is CASRGSGLADYEQYF. The DNA of the CDR3 is TGTGCCAGCAGGGGGAGTGGACTAGCGGACTACGAGCAGTACTTC. This sequence joins TRBV25-1 and TRBJ2-7; 10 bases match TRBD2. The germline gives CDR1 MGHDK, CDR2 SYGVNS. V was clipped by 6 bases and J by 3 bases; unmatched bases: 8. This CDR3 has 15 amino acids.

The V and J genes are TRBV6-6 and TRBJ2-1; TRBD2 is a possible D gene (6 bases). The CDR3 is made up of 15 amino acids. Germline V gene lookup returns CDR1 MNHNY and CDR2 SVGAGI (reference sequence). Trimming removed 4 bases at V and 2 bases at J, with 12 bases between. The CDR3 DNA reads TGTGCCAGCAGTTCCGGGAGTACAGCCTACAATGAGCAGTTCTTC. This gives the protein CASSSGSTAYNEQFF.

V is TRBV18 and J is TRBJ2-7; D is possibly TRBD1 (5 bases). Between the trimmed V and J ends, which lost 6 bases and 0 bases, there was a span of 12 bases. This CDR3 contains 14 residues. CDR1 KGHSH and CDR2 LQKENI come from the germline V gene. The CDR3 region is CASSRTQPSYEQYF. CDR3 nucleotides: TGTGCCAGCTCGAGGACACAGCCCTCCTACGAGCAGTACTTC.

The genes are TRBV6-1 and TRBJ2-5; D gene unclear. CDR1 MNHNS and CDR2 SASEGT come from the germline V gene. The germline V and J ends were trimmed by 3 bases and 7 bases, with 18 bases remaining between them. CDR3 size: 15 residues. The CDR3 region has the DNA TGTGCCAGCAGTGATCTGTTAGCCCAGCTCGGGACCCAGTACTTC. It translates to CASSDLLAQLGTQYF.

The V gene is TRBV28, the J gene TRBJ1-4, with 11 bases matching TRBD1. Germline values: CDR1 MDHEN, CDR2 SYDVKM. Unmatched junction bases numbered 10, after V lost 3 bases and J lost 4 bases. The CDR3 consists of 18 residues. CDR3 coding DNA: TGTGCCAGCAGTTTCCTCCCGGGACAGGGGGTTGGTAATGAAAAACTGTTTTTT. Protein sequence: CASSFLPGQGVGNEKLFF.

J is TRBJ1-1 and V is TRBV6-5, with D possibly TRBD1 on 5 matching bases. Trimming removed 3 bases at V and 7 bases at J, with 15 bases between. CDR3 length: 14 residues. Per germline, CDR1 MNHEY and CDR2 SVGAGI. The DNA for the CDR3 is TGTGCCAGCAGTTATGGGGCGCCGGGCGGTGAAGCTTTCTTT. Translating it yields CASSYGAPGGEAFF.

The V gene is TRBV9, the J gene TRBJ2-5, with TRBD1 matching 10 bases. CDR1 SGDLS and CDR2 YYNGEE come from the germline V gene. The CDR3 extends over 16 amino acids. V shed 4 bases, J shed 2 bases, and the junction held 8 bases outside the gene matches. The CDR3 nucleotides are TGTGCCAGCAGCAGAAGGACAGGGGGAACTCAAGAGACCCAGTACTTC. This codes for CASSRRTGGTQETQYF.

Regarding this clone: The DNA is left out, because the CDR3 cannot be placed on it with certainty; the CDR3 is given as TCRdb lists it. V gene TRBV18 combines with J gene TRBJ1-2; TRBD1 was called by the table and not checked on the DNA. The CDR3 has 18 amino acids, counting both end residues. Germline V gene lookup returns CDR1 KGHSH and CDR2 LQKENI. The CDR3 sequence: CASSQGLRARGQDYGYTF.

The rearrangement joins TRBV29-1 to TRBJ1-1; D might be TRBD1 (6 bases). This CDR3 region has 12 residues. Germline values: CDR1 SQVTM, CDR2 ANQGSEA. Trimming shortened V by 7 bases and J by 7 bases, and 16 bases separated the two germline ends. The CDR3 nucleotides read TGCAGCGCCATACAACAGGGTAATGAAGCTTTCTTT. Translated, it gives CSAIQQGNEAFF. Supplemented by reference TRBV29-1 and TRBJ1-1, the full variable domain reads SAVISQKPSRDICQRGTSLTIQCQVDSQVTMMFWYRQQPGQSLTLIATANQGSEATYESGFVIDKFPISRPNLTFSTLTVSNMSPEDSSIYLCSAIQQGNEAFFGQGTRLTVV.

The chain recombines TRBV10-3 with TRBJ1-1; TRBD1 is a possible D gene (5 bases). CDR3 length: 15 amino acids. CDR1 ENHRY and CDR2 SYGVKD come from the germline V gene. With 6 bases removed from V and 6 bases from J, the gap between germline ends came to 20 bases. CDR3 protein: CAISPAGRSGSEAFF. The CDR3 DNA is TGTGCCATCAGCCCGGCGGGGCGGTCGGGGTCTGAAGCTTTCTTT.

This clone was observed a single time. This sequence joins TRBV29-1 and TRBJ2-3; D possibly corresponds to TRBD1 (6 bases). V dropped 3 bases and J dropped 4 bases, with 17 bases sitting between them. The CDR3 is 15 amino acids. Germline CDR1 SQVTM, CDR2 ANQGSEA. In DNA, the CDR3 is TGCAGCGTTGAGGTTTTGGGGGCGCCCGCAGATACGCAGTATTTT. Translating gives CSVEVLGAPADTQYF.

This chain uses TRBV5-1 with TRBJ2-2, with TRBD1 as a possible D gene (6 bases). The V end lost 5 bases, the J end lost 4 bases, and 15 bases lay between the germline ends. CDR1 and CDR2 (germline): SGHRS, YFSETQ. The CDR3 loop spans 15 amino acids. CDR3 DNA sequence: TGCGCCAGCAGACAGGACAGCGCTTCCACCGGGGAGCTGTTTTTT. It translates to CASRQDSASTGELFF. The full variable domain, rest sourced from reference TRBV5-1 and TRBJ2-2, is KAGVTQTPRYLIKTRGQQVTLSCSPISGHRSVSWYQQTPGQGLQFLFEYFSETQRNKGNFPGRFSGRQFSNSRSEMNVSTLELGDSALYLCASRQDSASTGELFFGEGSRLTVL.

J is TRBJ1-3 and V is TRBV5-1, with a weak D call TRBD1 (6 bases). Trimming removed 5 bases at V and 2 bases at J, with 11 bases between. The CDR3 consists of 14 residues. Germline values: CDR1 SGHRS, CDR2 YFSETQ. The CDR3 region is CASSSGVPGNTIYF. The CDR3 DNA reads as TGCGCCAGCAGTTCAGGGGTTCCTGGAAACACCATATATTTT.

This chain uses TRBV29-1 with TRBJ1-2; D is unresolved. CDR1 SQVTM and CDR2 ANQGSEA come from the germline V gene. The CDR3 consists of 14 residues. Trimming took off 6 bases at V and 3 bases at J, with 17 bases between the two ends. The CDR3 loop reads CSVPQQRNYYGYTF. In DNA, the CDR3 is TGCAGCGTCCCCCAACAGAGAAATTACTATGGCTACACCTTC.

The genes are TRBV7-9 and TRBJ1-1; no definite D call. The CDR3 contains 14 residues. Germline-derived CDR1 and CDR2 are SEHNR and FQNEAQ (reference sequence). Deletions cut 0 bases from V and 0 bases from J, with 5 bases between. The CDR3 DNA reads as TGTGCCAGCAGCTTAGCGGCGGTGAACACTGAAGCTTTCTTT. It translates to CASSLAAVNTEAFF.

This clone was seen once. The chain is built from TRBV28 and TRBJ2-7, with a weak D call TRBD1 (5 bases). CDR3 size: 15 residues. Looked up from germline, CDR1 is MDHEN and CDR2 is SYDVKM. Trimming pared 2 bases from V and 2 bases from J, leaving 13 bases between. The CDR3 sequence: CASSLDSTPTYEQYF. The CDR3 nucleotides read TGTGCCAGCAGTTTAGACAGCACACCAACCTACGAGCAGTACTTC.

The J gene is TRBJ2-5, the V gene TRBV4-1; D call uncertain. CDR3 length: 13 amino acids. With 1 base removed from V and 5 bases from J, the gap between germline ends came to 8 bases. Germline V gives CDR1 MGHRA, CDR2 YSYEKL. Here the CDR3 DNA reads TGCGCCAGCAGCCAAGGAGCGAGGGAGACCCAGTACTTC. Its protein is CASSQGARETQYF.

This rearrangement joins TRBV4-3 to TRBJ1-1; tentatively, D is TRBD1 (5 bases). Germline CDR1 is LGHNA and CDR2 is YSLEER. Trimming stripped 5 bases from V and 0 bases from J, with 19 bases between. CDR3 size: 17 residues. CDR3 sequence: CASSKGFGDTLNTEAFF. Written as DNA, the CDR3 is TGCGCCAGCAGCAAGGGGTTTGGCGACACGCTGAACACTGAAGCTTTCTTT.

This clone was detected once. The genes are TRBV18 and TRBJ1-2; the D is unclear. The V gene lost 0 bases and the J gene lost 3 bases, with 11 bases spanning the gap. Germline-derived CDR1 and CDR2 are KGHSH and LQKENI. CDR3 size: 15 residues. Here the CDR3 DNA reads TGTGCCAGCTCACCACCCTCTCGGGAGTACTATGGCTACACCTTC. Protein: CASSPPSREYYGYTF.

The chain links TRBV9 to TRBJ2-5; TRBD1 agrees at 7 bases. Germline V lookup: CDR1 SGDLS, CDR2 YYNGEE. This CDR3 spans 14 amino acids. V shed 3 bases, J shed 2 bases, and the junction held 4 bases outside the gene matches. CDR3 region: CASSAGQVQETQYF. As DNA, the CDR3 is TGTGCCAGCAGCGCAGGACAGGTTCAAGAGACCCAGTACTTC.

The count of this clone is one. The J gene is TRBJ2-5, the V gene TRBV2; maybe TRBD1 (5 bases). The germline V gene has CDR1 SNHLY and CDR2 FYNNEI. Trimming removed 4 bases from V and 1 base from J, with 16 bases in between. The CDR3 runs 16 residues. CDR3 sequence: CASSAIFSGLQETQYF. The CDR3 DNA reads as TGTGCCAGCAGTGCAATCTTTTCAGGGCTCCAAGAGACCCAGTACTTC.

The CDR3 loop reads CASSPTGSATEAFF. CDR3 nucleotide sequence: TGTGCCAGCAGCCCGACAGGGAGTGCGACTGAAGCTTTCTTT. The J gene is TRBJ1-1, the V gene TRBV27, with 7 nucleotides matching TRBD1. J lost 5 bases, V lost 6 bases, and 9 bases had no gene match. The CDR3 extends over 14 amino acids. Germline V gene data show CDR1 as MNHEY and CDR2 as SMNVEV (reference sequence).

The genes are TRBV10-1 and TRBJ1-5; 8 positions match TRBD1. With V trimmed by 4 bases and J by 4 bases, 6 bases remained unmatched. Looked up from germline, CDR1 is WNHNN and CDR2 is SYGVQD (reference sequence). The CDR3 is 15 residues long. This chain's CDR3 is CASSGGTGTNQPQHF. The CDR3 nucleotides read TGCGCCAGCAGTGGGGGGACAGGTACGAATCAGCCCCAGCATTTT.